This is a list of T cell receptor beta chains from one sample in a study of long-term antiretroviral therapy in people with HIV. Profiling relied on immunoSEQ multiplex PCR, and the TCRdb table lists in-frame clones only, not all of them. This repertoire shows some 28,000 clones, 85% to 90% found once; its top ten account for about 5%. Sequences were derived from unsorted PBMCs, sampled 0.8 years after starting antiretroviral therapy. The receptors come from a woman in her 30s with HIV. Both conserved end residues are part of each CDR3. Fields, in order: clone size, J gene, V gene, D gene, CDR3 DNA, CDR3 protein. A D gene is named only where the DNA matches it firmly. Not all rows give a size; the values are once, few, many and, for expanded clones, a class.

>NA|TRBJ1-2|TRBV27|NA
TGTGCCAGCAGTGCCGACCCACAGGGTGGCTACACCTTC
CASSADPQGGYTF
>NA|TRBJ1-1|TRBV19|NA
TGTGCCAGTTTCGGGACGGAGAACACTGAAGCTTTCTTT
CASFGTENTEAFF
>NA|TRBJ2-7|TRBV29-1|NA
TGCAGCGTTGCCGGAAACTACGAGCAGTACTTC
CSVAGNYEQYF
>NA|TRBJ2-1|TRBV4-1|NA
TGCGCCAGCAGCCAAGATGCTGGGAGCTCCTACAATGAGCAGTTCTTC
CASSQDAGSSYNEQFF
>NA|TRBJ1-5|TRBV7-3|NA
TGTGCCAGCAGCTTAACGAGCAATCAGCCCCAGCATTTT
CASSLTSNQPQHF
>NA|TRBJ1-2|TRBV27|NA
TGTGCCAGCAGTTTACGAACAGGGATCGGCTACACCTTC
CASSLRTGIGYTF
>NA|TRBJ2-5|TRBV5-8|TRBD1
TGTGCCAGCAGCGCCGGACAGGGACGCCAAGAGACCCAGTACTTC
CASSAGQGRQETQYF
>NA|TRBJ2-2|TRBV7-7|NA
TGTGCCAGCAGCTTTACACCCACCGGGGAGCTGTTTTTT
CASSFTPTGELFF
>NA|TRBJ1-5|TRBV6-5|NA
TGTGCCAGCAGTTACTCGGGAGGACACAATCAGCCCCAGCATTTT
CASSYSGGHNQPQHF
>NA|TRBJ2-3|TRBV5-4|NA
TGTGCCAGCAGTTATGGGTGGGCAGATACGCAGTATTTT
CASSYGWADTQYF
>NA|TRBJ2-3|TRBV7-8|NA
TGTGCCAGCAGCTTTGAGCTGGCAGGGCAGTATTTT
CASSFELAGQYF
>NA|TRBJ1-2|TRBV27|NA
TGTGCCAGCAGACATTATTCCGGGACAAAGGAAGGCTACACCTTC
CASRHYSGTKEGYTF
>NA|TRBJ2-1|TRBV14|NA
TGTGCCAGCAGCCAAGAATTGGGACAGTTCTTC
CASSQELGQFF
>NA|TRBJ2-7|TRBV6-5|NA
TGTGCCAGCAGTTACGAAGGGATGGGGTACGAGCAGTACTTC
CASSYEGMGYEQYF
>NA|TRBJ2-2|TRBV28|TRBD1
TGTGCCAGCAGTCCCGGGGACAGGGGGTTTAGCGGGGAGCTGTTTTTT
CASSPGDRGFSGELFF
>NA|TRBJ2-5|TRBV6-1|TRBD2
TGTGCCAGCGAAGGCGGGGGGGGCCAAGAGACCCAGTACTTC
CASEGGGGQETQYF
>NA|TRBJ2-3|TRBV6-4|NA
TGTGCCAGCAGTGACAGGGCCAGAGATACGCAGTATTTT
CASSDRARDTQYF
>NA|TRBJ1-2|TRBV19|TRBD1
TGTGCCAGTGGCTTAGAGAACAGGGGGCTTAATGGCTACACCTTC
CASGLENRGLNGYTF
>NA|TRBJ2-5|TRBV2|NA
TGTGCCAGCGGCCCAGGGGCTTTTCAATCGAACTTC
CASGPGAFQSNF
>NA|TRBJ2-1|TRBV30|NA
TGTGCCTGCGTCTGGCAGCTCTACAATGAGCAGTTCTTC
CACVWQLYNEQFF
>NA|TRBJ2-7|TRBV29-1|NA
TGCAGCGTTACCTTACGACTTACTTCCTACGAGCAGTACTTC
CSVTLRLTSYEQYF
>NA|TRBJ1-6|TRBV18|NA
TGTGCCAGCTCAAACGGAATTCCAAATATAAATTCACCCCTCCACTTT
CASSNGIPNINSPLHF
>NA|TRBJ1-1|TRBV2|NA
TGTGCCCCGATGGTCGGACGGCATGGAGGAGCTTTCTTT
CAPMVGRHGGAFF
>NA|TRBJ2-2|TRBV5-1|NA
TGCGCCAGCAGCTTGGCCGACAGAGACACCGGGGAGCTGTTTTTT
CASSLADRDTGELFF
>NA|TRBJ1-2|TRBV5-6|NA
TGTGCCAGCAGCTCTGCTGGGGTGGGCGGCTACACCTTC
CASSSAGVGGYTF
>NA|TRBJ1-5|TRBV6-8|NA
TGTGCCAGCAGTTACTTTTCCCAGGTTAGAGGAAATCAGCCCCAGCATTTT
CASSYFSQVRGNQPQHF
>NA|TRBJ2-2|TRBV28|NA
TGTGCCAGCAGCTCGCGACAGACCGGGGCCGGGGAGCTGTTTTTT
CASSSRQTGAGELFF
>NA|TRBJ2-1|TRBV5-1|TRBD1
TGCGCCAGCAGCTTAGTGACAGGGGACTACAATGAGCAGTTCTTC
CASSLVTGDYNEQFF
>once|TRBJ1-5|TRBV9|TRBD1
TGTGCCAGCAGCGTAGTGCACAGGGGGCGGGTTCAGCCCCAGCATTTT
CASSVVHRGRVQPQHF
>NA|TRBJ2-7|TRBV5-6|NA
TGTGCCAGCAGCCTGCCAGGACAAGGCTACGAGCAGTACTTC
CASSLPGQGYEQYF
>NA|TRBJ2-5|TRBV30|TRBD2
TGTGCCTGGAAGCCCCATTTTGTTCTAGCGGGGCAAGAGACCCAGTACTTC
CAWKPHFVLAGQETQYF
>NA|TRBJ1-2|TRBV4-1|NA
TGCGCCAGCAGCCAACCCCGGTCCCACGGTGGCTACACCTTC
CASSQPRSHGGYTF
>NA|TRBJ2-5|TRBV9|NA
TGTGCCAGCAGCGTAGCTGGGGCAGAGACCCAGTACTTC
CASSVAGAETQYF
>NA|TRBJ1-6|TRBV5-5|TRBD1
TGTGCCAGCAGCCGACAGGGAAGGTCCTATAATTCACCCCTCCACTTT
CASSRQGRSYNSPLHF
>NA|TRBJ2-1|TRBV5-1|NA
TGCGCCAGCAGCTTAGGTCTCAGCTCCTACAATGAGCAGTTCTTC
CASSLGLSSYNEQFF
>NA|TRBJ1-1|TRBV5-1|NA
TGCGCCAGCAGCTTGGCCGGGCAGAACACTGAAGCTTTCTTT
CASSLAGQNTEAFF
>NA|TRBJ1-2|TRBV18|NA
TGTGCCAGCTCACCGGTGGGGGGCCAGGCTAACTATGGCTACACCTTC
CASSPVGGQANYGYTF
>NA|TRBJ1-2|TRBV5-1|TRBD1
TGCGCCAGCCATATAACAGGGGAGCTGATGTATGGCTACACCTTC
CASHITGELMYGYTF
>NA|TRBJ2-5|TRBV7-8|TRBD1
TGTGCCAGCAGCGCCAAGACAGGGTGGGAGACCCAGTACTTC
CASSAKTGWETQYF
>NA|TRBJ2-3|TRBV7-9|TRBD2
TGTGCCAGCAGCTGGACTAGCGGGGGGACAGATACGCAGTATTTT
CASSWTSGGTDTQYF
>NA|TRBJ2-7|TRBV7-2|NA
TGTGCCAGCAGCTTAGGGGATGGGGGGCTATACGAGCAGTACTTC
CASSLGDGGLYEQYF
>NA|TRBJ2-2|TRBV9|NA
TGTGCCAGCAGCAACCGGCCGACGGGCGGGGAGCTGTTTTTT
CASSNRPTGGELFF
>NA|TRBJ1-6|TRBV5-6|NA
TGTGCCACCAGAAAAGGACAGCATGATAATTCACCCCTCCACTTT
CATRKGQHDNSPLHF
>NA|TRBJ2-3|TRBV5-6|NA
TGTGCCAGCAGCTTGGCCATCGGAACTAGCACAGATACGCAGTATTTT
CASSLAIGTSTDTQYF
>NA|TRBJ1-1|TRBV10-3|TRBD1
TGTGCCATCAGTGGACAGGGTTTGAACACTGAAGCTTTCTTT
CAISGQGLNTEAFF
>NA|TRBJ2-7|TRBV18|NA
TGTGCCAGCTCACGACCTCTGGGGGGACCTTCCTACGAGCAGTACTTC
CASSRPLGGPSYEQYF
>NA|TRBJ2-3|TRBV9|NA
TGTGCCAGCAGCCCGGGGAATTGGGATACGCAGTATTTT
CASSPGNWDTQYF
>few|TRBJ1-6|TRBV6-6|TRBD1
TGTGCCAGCAGTAGGACAGGGGGCAAGGGTTCACCCCTCCACTTT
CASSRTGGKGSPLHF
>NA|TRBJ1-2|TRBV29-1|TRBD1
TGCAGCGTTCTCAGGGGGGCGAATGGCTACACCTTC
CSVLRGANGYTF
>NA|TRBJ2-2|TRBV9|NA
TGTGCCAGCAGCGTATTATTAGATGCCGGGGAGCTGTTTTTT
CASSVLLDAGELFF
>once|TRBJ2-3|TRBV7-3|NA
TGTGCCAGCAGCCCCCCAGGGGGCACAGATACGCAGTATTTT
CASSPPGGTDTQYF
>NA|TRBJ2-1|TRBV20-1|NA
TGCAGTGCTTCCCAGGGGGGTGAGCAGTTCTTC
CSASQGGEQFF
>NA|TRBJ2-1|TRBV18|NA
TGTGCCAGCTCACTGGCCTCCTACAATGAGCAGTTCTTC
CASSLASYNEQFF
>NA|TRBJ1-5|TRBV27|NA
TGTGCCAGCAGTCAGCTCGGGCGGACCAATCAGCCCCAGCATTTT
CASSQLGRTNQPQHF
>NA|TRBJ1-1|TRBV11-1|NA
TGTGCCAGCAGCTTAACGGGGGCTGAAGCTTTCTTT
CASSLTGAEAFF
>NA|TRBJ1-2|TRBV19|NA
TGTGCCAGTAGTATAGGGGAGGCCCGACGTGGCTACACCTTC
CASSIGEARRGYTF